This T cell receptor beta chain was captured in a study of T cell changes during pregnancy in multiple sclerosis. Assay used: immunoSEQ multiplex PCR; TCRdb lists only in-frame clones, some missing. The sample holds about 76,000 clones, 93% seen once. The CDR3 totals 14 residues. Germline CDR1 is SNHLY and CDR2 is FYNNEI. V lost 5 bases and J 2 bases, leaving 12 bases between the germline ends. The sequence was obtained from a female donor with multiple sclerosis, enrolled in a pregnancy study. This sample comprised peripheral blood, obtained in the second trimester of pregnancy. This chain connects TRBV2 to TRBJ1-2, with TRBD1 as a possible D gene (6 bases). The CDR3 spells CASSFPTGNYGYTF. The DNA of the CDR3 is TGTGCCAGCAGTTTCCCGACAGGAAACTATGGCTACACCTTC.